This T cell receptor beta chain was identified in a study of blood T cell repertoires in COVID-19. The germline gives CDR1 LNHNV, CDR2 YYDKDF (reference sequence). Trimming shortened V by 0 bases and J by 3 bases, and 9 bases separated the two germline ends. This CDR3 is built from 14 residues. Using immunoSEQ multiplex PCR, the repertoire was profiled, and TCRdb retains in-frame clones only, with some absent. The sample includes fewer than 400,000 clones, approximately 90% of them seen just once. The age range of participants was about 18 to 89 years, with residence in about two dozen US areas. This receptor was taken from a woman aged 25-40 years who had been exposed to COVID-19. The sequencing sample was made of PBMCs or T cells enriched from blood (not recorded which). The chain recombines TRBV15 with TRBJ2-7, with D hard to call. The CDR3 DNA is TGTGCCACCAGCAGAGACATGGGCCTCTACGAGCAGTACTTC. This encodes CATSRDMGLYEQYF.